This T cell receptor beta chain is drawn from a study of OX40 agonist ivuxolimab in advanced cancers. Produced via immunoSEQ multiplex PCR; TCRdb's table is partial and in-frame only. The repertoire holds more than 50,000 clones, with 75% to 90% as singletons. V was shortened by 0 bases and J by 5 bases, with 8 bases between the two germline ends. Germline CDR1 is SGHNT and CDR2 is YYREEE (reference sequence). There are 14 residues in the CDR3. The rearrangement links TRBV5-4 to TRBJ2-2; no definite D call. The TCR originated in an adult with an advanced solid tumor such as melanoma, head and neck, liver or kidney cancer. The input for sequencing was CD4+ or CD8+ T cells sorted from blood, taken in a trial of the OX40 agonist ivuxolimab. The CDR3 here is CASSLDVVTGELFF. The CDR3 DNA is TGTGCCAGCAGCTTGGATGTGGTTACCGGGGAGCTGTTTTTT.